Listed below are T cell receptor beta chains from one sample, sequenced in a study of OX40 agonist ivuxolimab in advanced cancers. The protocol was immunoSEQ multiplex PCR, while the TCRdb copy is restricted to in-frame clones and leaves out a portion. Of 42,000 or so clones in the sample, more than 80% were seen once. The source was CD4+ or CD8+ T cells sorted from blood, collected in a trial of the OX40 agonist ivuxolimab. Receptor source: an adult with an advanced solid tumor such as melanoma, head and neck, liver or kidney cancer. The CDR3 runs from the conserved cysteine through the conserved F or W. A D gene is named only where the DNA matches it firmly. Clone size is stated in some rows and not others, as once, few, many or a class when expanded.

TRBJ1-2 | once | - | TRBV5-6 | CASSFGTRYGYTF | TGTGCCAGCAGCTTTGGGACCAGGTATGGCTACACCTTC
TRBJ2-7 | - | TRBD1 | TRBV19 | CASSTRQGNSYEQYF | TGTGCCAGTAGTACTAGACAGGGGAACTCCTACGAGCAGTACTTC
TRBJ2-3 | - | TRBD2 | TRBV19 | CASSRGLAGGDTQYF | TGTGCCAGTAGCCGAGGGCTAGCGGGGGGCGATACGCAGTATTTT
TRBJ2-1 | - | TRBD2 | TRBV5-1 | CASSLASSGVMGNEQFF | TGCGCCAGCAGCTTGGCCTCCAGCGGGGTAATGGGCAATGAGCAGTTCTTC
TRBJ1-5 | - | - | TRBV4-2 | CASSQGYRNSNQPQHF | TGTGCCAGCAGCCAAGGCTACAGGAATAGCAATCAGCCCCAGCATTTT
TRBJ1-1 | - | TRBD1 | TRBV5-4 | CASSLGGQMNTEAFF | TGTGCCAGCAGCTTGGGGGGACAGATGAACACTGAAGCTTTCTTT
TRBJ2-6 | - | - | TRBV5-6 | CASSLSGHSSLWGANVLTF | TGTGCCAGCAGCTTATCAGGACATTCCTCCCTCTGGGGGGCCAACGTCCTGACTTTC
TRBJ2-3 | - | TRBD2 | TRBV25-1 | CASALAGITDTQYF | TGTGCCAGCGCACTAGCGGGCATCACAGATACGCAGTATTTT
TRBJ1-2 | once | TRBD1 | TRBV10-3 | CAIRAGQGALTF | TGTGCCATCAGAGCCGGACAGGGGGCTCTCACCTTC
TRBJ1-6 | medium-sized | - | TRBV9 | CASSKGQLNSPLHF | TGTGCCAGCAGCAAAGGACAGCTAAATTCACCCCTCCACTTT
TRBJ2-6 | - | - | TRBV21-1 | CASSPTVSGANVLTF | TGTGCCAGCAGCCCTACGGTATCTGGGGCCAACGTCCTGACTTTC
TRBJ2-5 | - | TRBD2 | TRBV5-1 | CASSRRTSGAGRETQYF | TGCGCCAGCAGCAGGAGGACTAGCGGGGCGGGGAGAGAGACCCAGTACTTC
TRBJ1-3 | few | TRBD1 | TRBV2 | CASMWTGLPGTIYF | TGTGCCAGCATGTGGACAGGTCTACCAGGGACCATATATTTT
TRBJ1-3 | - | - | TRBV7-8 | CASSLGGTHSPSGNTIYF | TGTGCCAGCAGTCTGGGAGGGACCCATTCTCCCTCTGGAAACACCATATATTTT
TRBJ2-1 | - | TRBD1 | TRBV6-5 | CASSYTRDSNEQFF | TGTGCCAGCAGTTACACACGGGACAGCAATGAGCAGTTCTTC
TRBJ1-2 | - | TRBD1 | TRBV30 | CAWSRDSNYGYTF | TGTGCCTGGAGCCGGGACAGTAACTATGGCTACACCTTC
TRBJ1-1 | once | TRBD1 | TRBV5-6 | CASSQLQGSKRNTEAFF | TGTGCCAGCAGCCAACTACAGGGGTCTAAAAGAAACACTGAAGCTTTCTTT
TRBJ2-1 | - | TRBD2 | TRBV5-1 | CASSSSGGNYNEQFF | TGCGCCAGCAGCTCTAGCGGGGGGAATTACAATGAGCAGTTCTTC
TRBJ2-4 | - | - | TRBV7-9 | CASSLGAGLAKNIQYF | TGTGCCAGCAGTTTAGGGGCAGGGCTAGCCAAAAACATTCAGTACTTC
TRBJ2-3 | once | TRBD1 | TRBV29-1 | CSVAGQGLPTDTQYF | TGCAGCGTTGCTGGACAGGGCTTACCCACAGATACGCAGTATTTT
TRBJ1-2 | few | - | TRBV6-5 | CASSYRGGGYTF | TGTGCCAGCAGTTACCGGGGAGGTGGCTACACCTTC
TRBJ1-4 | - | - | TRBV6-1 | CASSDQQGVGEKLFF | TGTGCCAGCAGTGATCAACAGGGAGTCGGCGAAAAACTGTTTTTT
TRBJ2-5 | once | - | TRBV20-1 | CSALLRETQYF | TGCAGTGCTCTTCTAAGGGAGACCCAGTACTTC
TRBJ2-1 | - | - | TRBV4-1 | CASSQVDLISYNEQFF | TGCGCCAGCAGCCAAGTGGACTTAATCTCCTACAATGAGCAGTTCTTC
TRBJ1-1 | - | - | TRBV30 | CAWSGNQGTEAFF | TGTGCCTGGAGTGGGAACCAGGGCACTGAAGCTTTCTTT
TRBJ2-5 | - | - | TRBV7-2 | CASSERRKETQYF | TGTGCCAGCAGCGAAAGAAGGAAAGAGACCCAGTACTTC
TRBJ2-6 | - | - | TRBV5-1 | CASSLYNSGANVLTF | TGCGCCAGCAGCTTGTACAACTCTGGGGCCAACGTCCTGACTTTC
TRBJ2-3 | once | - | TRBV7-9 | CASSFNGPTDTQYF | TGTGCCAGCAGCTTTAACGGGCCCACAGATACGCAGTATTTT
TRBJ1-1 | - | TRBD1 | TRBV10-3 | CAISGGQGGNTEAFF | TGTGCCATCAGTGGCGGACAGGGGGGGAACACTGAAGCTTTCTTT
TRBJ2-7 | - | - | TRBV6-5 | CASSYGAGFYNEQYF | TGTGCCAGCAGTTACGGGGCAGGGTTTTACAACGAGCAGTACTTC
TRBJ1-5 | - | - | TRBV30 | CASSTDLQQPQHF | TGTGCCTCCTCGACAGACCTCCAACAGCCCCAGCATTTT
TRBJ1-3 | once | - | TRBV5-4 | CASSLYQGGQEGSGNTIYF | TGTGCCAGCAGCCTCTATCAAGGGGGGCAGGAAGGCTCCGGAAACACCATATATTTT
TRBJ2-7 | - | TRBD1 | TRBV7-9 | CASSPGQGRGFLQYF | TGTGCCAGCAGCCCCGGACAGGGTAGGGGGTTTTTGCAGTACTTC
TRBJ2-2 | - | TRBD1 | TRBV7-2 | CASSPDRGLTGELFF | TGTGCCAGCAGCCCCGACAGGGGGCTAACCGGGGAGCTGTTTTTT
TRBJ2-3 | once | TRBD1 | TRBV2 | CASSELQGEDTQYF | TGTGCCAGCAGTGAACTACAGGGGGAGGATACGCAGTATTTT
TRBJ1-2 | - | - | TRBV5-1 | CASSLGGASRGYTF | TGCGCCAGCAGCTTGGGAGGGGCATCGAGGGGCTACACCTTC
TRBJ1-4 | once | TRBD1 | TRBV25-1 | CASQGADNEKLFF | TGTGCCAGCCAGGGGGCTGATAATGAAAAACTGTTTTTT
TRBJ1-2 | - | TRBD1 | TRBV11-3 | CASSLDTQGSPFYGYTF | TGTGCCAGCAGCTTAGATACACAGGGGTCGCCTTTCTATGGCTACACCTTC
TRBJ2-6 | few | - | TRBV11-3 | CASSHTMNSGANVLTF | TGTGCCAGCAGCCATACCATGAACTCTGGGGCCAACGTCCTGACTTTC
TRBJ1-4 | - | - | TRBV9 | CASSERTDEKLFF | TGTGCCAGCAGCGAAAGGACAGACGAAAAACTGTTTTTT
TRBJ1-2 | - | - | TRBV9 | CASSPQEARGYTF | TGTGCCAGCAGCCCGCAGGAGGCAAGGGGCTACACCTTC
TRBJ1-2 | - | - | TRBV20-1 | CSASEGGGYTF | TGCAGTGCTAGTGAGGGGGGCGGCTACACCTTC
TRBJ1-2 | - | - | TRBV11-3 | CASSLREAGRNYGYTF | TGTGCCAGCAGCTTAAGGGAGGCAGGCCGGAACTATGGCTACACCTTC
TRBJ1-2 | - | TRBD1 | TRBV7-9 | CASSSTRTGTNYGYTF | TGTGCCAGCAGCTCAACCCGGACAGGGACTAACTATGGCTACACCTTC
TRBJ1-4 | - | - | TRBV2 | CASSPRAGSNEKLFF | TGTGCCAGCAGTCCCCGCGCAGGGTCTAATGAAAAACTGTTTTTT
TRBJ1-1 | - | - | TRBV29-1 | CSVPDRTSTEAFF | TGCAGCGTCCCTGACAGGACGAGCACTGAAGCTTTCTTT
TRBJ1-6 | - | - | TRBV7-9 | CASSSPGRNNSPLHF | TGTGCCAGCAGCTCCCCAGGGAGAAATAATTCACCCCTCCACTTT
TRBJ2-3 | - | - | TRBV7-3 | CASSPRGVDTQYF | TGTGCCAGCAGTCCCAGGGGAGTCGATACGCAGTATTTT
TRBJ2-7 | - | - | TRBV4-1 | CASSQDLGHSYEQYF | TGCGCCAGCAGCCAAGATCTCGGCCACTCCTACGAGCAGTACTTC
TRBJ2-5 | - | - | TRBV6-5 | CASNEEETQYF | TGTGCCAGCAATGAAGAAGAGACCCAGTACTTC
TRBJ1-1 | - | - | TRBV2 | CASTGPTPNTEAFF | TGTGCCAGCACAGGACCCACGCCCAACACTGAAGCTTTCTTT
TRBJ1-1 | - | - | TRBV19 | CASSWRAVNTEAFF | TGTGCCAGTAGTTGGCGGGCAGTGAACACTGAAGCTTTCTTT
TRBJ1-5 | - | - | TRBV30 | CAWKQAEGQPQHF | TGTGCCTGGAAACAGGCGGAGGGACAGCCCCAGCATTTT
TRBJ1-6 | once | TRBD1 | TRBV5-1 | CASTPRGGHNSPLHF | TGCGCCAGCACCCCACGAGGGGGCCATAATTCACCCCTCCACTTT
TRBJ1-5 | - | - | TRBV6-1 | CASSNIDLGNQPQHF | TGTGCCAGCAGTAACATTGATTTAGGCAATCAGCCCCAGCATTTT
TRBJ1-2 | few | TRBD1 | TRBV7-2 | CASSLDDRVRGYTF | TGTGCCAGCAGCCTCGACGACAGGGTACGAGGCTACACCTTC
TRBJ1-5 | - | - | TRBV6-6 | CASSDRHSNQPQHF | TGTGCCAGCAGTGATCGACATAGCAATCAGCCCCAGCATTTT
TRBJ2-6 | once | - | TRBV30 | CAWSSGTLSSGANVLTF | TGTGCCTGGAGTTCCGGGACTCTTAGCTCTGGGGCCAACGTCCTGACTTTC
TRBJ1-1 | few | - | TRBV18 | CASSPDRKNTEAFF | TGTGCCAGCTCACCCGACAGGAAAAACACTGAAGCTTTCTTT
TRBJ2-2 | - | - | TRBV11-3 | CASRTGGGELFF | TGTGCCAGCAGAACCGGAGGCGGGGAGCTGTTTTTT